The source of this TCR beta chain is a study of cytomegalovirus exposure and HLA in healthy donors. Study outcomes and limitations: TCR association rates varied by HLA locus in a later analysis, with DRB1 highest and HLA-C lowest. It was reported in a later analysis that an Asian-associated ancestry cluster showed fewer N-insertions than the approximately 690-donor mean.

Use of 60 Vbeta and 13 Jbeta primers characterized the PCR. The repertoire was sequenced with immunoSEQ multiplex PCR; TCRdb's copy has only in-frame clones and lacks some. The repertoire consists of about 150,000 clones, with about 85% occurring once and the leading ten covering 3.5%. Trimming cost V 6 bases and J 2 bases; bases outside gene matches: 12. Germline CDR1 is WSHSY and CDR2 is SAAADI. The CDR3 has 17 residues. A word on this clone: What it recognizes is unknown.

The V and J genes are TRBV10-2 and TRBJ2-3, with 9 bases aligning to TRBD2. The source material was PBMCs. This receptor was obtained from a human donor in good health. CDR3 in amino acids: CASRGDSSGRTTDTQYF. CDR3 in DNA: TGCGCCAGCAGGGGGGACTCAAGCGGGAGGACCACAGATACGCAGTATTTT.